The 20 T cell receptor beta chains given below trace back to one sample, sequenced in a study of Ad26.COV2.S vaccination and SARS-CoV-2 variants. The treatment: 15 to 20 received Ad26.COV2.S at low or high dose, single or two shots; about 5 received placebo; per-sample allocation not given. Each sample was drawn 63 days after the first injection (of vaccine or placebo). Profiled with immunoSEQ multiplex PCR; TCRdb holds only in-frame clones, not every one. The sample carries about 390,000 clones, roughly nine tenths recorded once. The material sequenced was peripheral blood, taken in a trial of Ad26.COV2.S vaccine versus placebo. The source is a person aged 18-65 years who received the Ad26.COV2.S COVID-19 vaccine or a placebo.

V and J are TRBV30 and TRBJ1-5; D uncertain. Germline CDR1 and CDR2: GTSNPN and SVGIG (reference sequence). The V and J ends lost 5 bases and 8 bases respectively, with 13 bases between them. This CDR3 comprises 12 residues. The DNA of the CDR3 is TGTGCCTGGGGGTCCCCTCATGAGCCCCAGCATTTT. The encoded protein is CAWGSPHEPQHF.

The V call is TRBV4-3, the J call TRBJ2-1; D remains ambiguous. Germline assignment: CDR1 LGHNA and CDR2 YSLEER. V was cut by 0 bases and J by 6 bases, with 15 bases left in between. The CDR3 consists of 16 residues. The CDR3 loop is CASSQDLGGLGNEQFF. DNA of the CDR3: TGCGCCAGCAGCCAAGATCTTGGCGGTTTGGGCAATGAGCAGTTCTTC.

The gene calls are TRBV6-1 and TRBJ1-4, with 7 nucleotides matching TRBD1. CDR1 is MNHNS and CDR2 is SASEGT in the germline V gene. The CDR3 extends over 15 amino acids. J was trimmed by 16 bases and V by 0 bases; bases with no gene match: 14. CDR3 in DNA: TGTGCCAGCAGTGAAGCTCTGGGACAGACACGCGGCAAGTTTTTT. Translated: CASSEALGQTRGKFF.

The V call is TRBV3-1 (or the pseudogene TRBV3-2), the J call TRBJ2-7; 11 bases line up with TRBD1. There are 15 residues in the CDR3. Germline V gives CDR1 LGHDT, CDR2 YNNKEL (reference sequence). With V trimmed by 0 bases and J by 4 bases, 2 bases remained unmatched. DNA for the CDR3: TGTGCCAGCAGCCAAGATTGGGACAGGGGGTACGAGCAGTACTTC. It codes for CASSQDWDRGYEQYF.

In its sample, this clone was seen a few times. V gene TRBV5-4 combines with J gene TRBJ2-7; 9 bases align to TRBD1. V dropped 4 bases and J dropped 6; count of bases not matched to a gene: 11. This CDR3 is built from 15 residues. Looked up from germline, CDR1 is SGHNT and CDR2 is YYREEE (reference sequence). CDR3 sequence: CASSRPGQGAREQYF. The CDR3 region has the DNA TGTGCCAGCAGCCGACCGGGACAGGGTGCGCGCGAGCAGTACTTC.

The V gene is TRBV10-3, the J gene TRBJ1-3; no firm D call. Germline V gene lookup returns CDR1 ENHRY and CDR2 SYGVKD. Trimming took 7 bases from V and 0 from J, leaving 10 bases between them. The CDR3 has 14 amino acids. Here the CDR3 DNA reads TGTGCCATCATTGAAGACCTCTCTGGAAACACCATATATTTT. Encoded protein: CAIIEDLSGNTIYF.

J is TRBJ1-2 and V is TRBV27, with D possibly matching TRBD1 (6 bases). The CDR3 covers 15 residues. The V and J ends lost 8 bases and 3 bases respectively, with 19 bases between them. Germline CDR1 and CDR2: MNHEY and SMNVEV (reference sequence). The CDR3 DNA follows: TGTGCCAGCGGGGCGACGGCAGGGGCCCACTATGGCTACACCTTC. This sequence encodes CASGATAGAHYGYTF.

This chain links TRBV24-1 with TRBJ2-5, with 8 bases that match TRBD1. CDR1 and CDR2 (germline): KGHDR, SFDVKD. With V trimmed by 4 bases and J by 0 bases, 3 bases remained unmatched. This CDR3 contains 15 residues. CDR3 sequence: CATSDRTGNQETQYF. CDR3 coding DNA: TGTGCCACCAGTGACCGGACAGGGAACCAAGAGACCCAGTACTTC.

V and J are TRBV7-8 and TRBJ1-6; 9 nucleotides agree with TRBD1. Germline V gives CDR1 SGHVS, CDR2 FQNEAQ. J lost 8 bases, V lost 5 bases, and 7 bases had no gene match. The CDR3 covers 15 residues. The CDR3 loop reads CASSPHRDRDSPLHF. The CDR3, as DNA: TGTGCCAGCAGCCCCCATCGGGACAGGGATTCACCCCTCCACTTT.

V gene TRBV5-1 combines with J gene TRBJ2-2; 7 bases line up with TRBD1. CDR1 is SGHRS and CDR2 is YFSETQ in the germline V gene. This CDR3 comprises 16 residues. V lost 3 bases to trimming and J lost 6 bases; unmatched junction nucleotides: 11. CDR3 DNA sequence: TGCGCCAGCAGCTATCGGGACAGCGGATTTGCCGGGGAGCTGTTTTTT. It codes for CASSYRDSGFAGELFF.

The genes are TRBV5-1 and TRBJ1-2; a weak D match, TRBD1 (6 bases). The CDR3 runs 12 residues. Looked up from germline, CDR1 is SGHRS and CDR2 is YFSETQ. V dropped 4 bases and J dropped 6 bases, with 10 bases sitting between them. Here the CDR3 reads CASSLQGHGYTF. In DNA form, the CDR3 reads TGCGCCAGCAGCCTACAGGGACATGGCTACACCTTC.

This clone was observed once. The chain uses TRBV12-3 or TRBV12-4 and TRBJ2-1; D unclear. Trimming removed 3 bases from V and 8 bases from J, with 11 bases in between. The CDR3 contains 13 residues. The CDR3 DNA reads as TGTGCCAGCAGTTTTGAGACCGGGTATGAGCAGTTCTTC. This sequence encodes CASSFETGYEQFF.

The chain recombines TRBV9 with TRBJ2-7, with D possibly being TRBD1 or TRBD2 (5 bases each). V was pared by 0 bases and J by 2 bases, with 6 bases between. The CDR3 consists of 13 residues. Germline V gene lookup returns CDR1 SGDLS and CDR2 YYNGEE. The chain's CDR3 is CASSVGDAYEQYF. As DNA, the CDR3 is TGTGCCAGCAGCGTAGGGGACGCCTACGAGCAGTACTTC.

CDR3 amino acids: CASSVSGGDGEQFF. CDR3 nucleotide sequence: TGTGCCAGCAGTGTAAGCGGGGGGGATGGTGAGCAGTTCTTC. This chain connects TRBV6-4 to TRBJ2-1, with 10 bases that match TRBD2. Germline CDR1 is MRHNA and CDR2 is SNTAGT. Unmatched junction bases numbered 6, after V lost 4 bases and J lost 9 bases. The CDR3 length is 14 residues.

The genes are TRBV7-6 and TRBJ2-4; D gene unclear. The germline V gene encodes CDR1 SGHVS and CDR2 FNYEAQ. V dropped 5 bases and J dropped 0 bases, with 8 bases sitting between them. This CDR3 has 14 residues. CDR3 DNA: TGTGCCAGCAGCATGACGGTAGCCAAAAACATTCAGTACTTC. Translating gives CASSMTVAKNIQYF.

The rearrangement links TRBV9 to TRBJ1-1; 9 nucleotides align to TRBD1. There are 13 residues in the CDR3. The germline gives CDR1 SGDLS, CDR2 YYNGEE. The J segment lost 7 bases and the V segment lost 4 bases, leaving 5 bases of the junction unmatched. The CDR3 here is CASSTTTGGEAFF. In DNA form, the CDR3 reads TGTGCCAGCAGCACCACGACAGGGGGTGAAGCTTTCTTT.

The chain uses TRBV6-1 and TRBJ1-1; D is undetermined. Germline V lookup: CDR1 MNHNS, CDR2 SASEGT. The CDR3 contains 12 residues. The ends were cut back, 3 bases at V and 5 bases at J, with 7 bases in the middle. DNA for the CDR3: TGTGCCAGCAGTGAGGGATGGACTGAAGCTTTCTTT. Translating gives CASSEGWTEAFF.

The J gene is TRBJ2-3, the V gene TRBV27; 7 bases match TRBD2. CDR3 size: 14 residues. J lost 5 bases, V lost 1 base, and 3 bases had no gene match. Germline V lookup: CDR1 MNHEY, CDR2 SMNVEV (reference sequence). The CDR3: CASSLFLAVDTQYF. The CDR3 DNA reads as TGTGCCAGCAGTTTATTCCTAGCGGTAGATACGCAGTATTTT.

The J gene is TRBJ2-2, the V gene TRBV5-1, with TRBD1 identical over 7 bases. The germline CDR1 and CDR2 sequences are SGHRS and YFSETQ. This CDR3 is built from 13 residues. Trimming removed 4 bases from V and 6 bases from J; junction bases left unmatched: 3. The CDR3 loop is CASSPGQAGELFF. The CDR3 region has the DNA TGCGCCAGCAGCCCTGGACAGGCCGGGGAGCTGTTTTTT.

The gene calls are TRBV24-1 and TRBJ1-1; D is uncertain. The CDR3 runs 15 residues. The V end was cut by 2 bases, the J end by 1 base, with 10 bases between. Per the germline V gene, CDR1 is KGHDR and CDR2 is SFDVKD. The CDR3 protein is CATSDSPPGNTEAFF. As DNA, the CDR3 is TGTGCCACCAGTGATTCACCTCCAGGGAACACTGAAGCTTTCTTT.